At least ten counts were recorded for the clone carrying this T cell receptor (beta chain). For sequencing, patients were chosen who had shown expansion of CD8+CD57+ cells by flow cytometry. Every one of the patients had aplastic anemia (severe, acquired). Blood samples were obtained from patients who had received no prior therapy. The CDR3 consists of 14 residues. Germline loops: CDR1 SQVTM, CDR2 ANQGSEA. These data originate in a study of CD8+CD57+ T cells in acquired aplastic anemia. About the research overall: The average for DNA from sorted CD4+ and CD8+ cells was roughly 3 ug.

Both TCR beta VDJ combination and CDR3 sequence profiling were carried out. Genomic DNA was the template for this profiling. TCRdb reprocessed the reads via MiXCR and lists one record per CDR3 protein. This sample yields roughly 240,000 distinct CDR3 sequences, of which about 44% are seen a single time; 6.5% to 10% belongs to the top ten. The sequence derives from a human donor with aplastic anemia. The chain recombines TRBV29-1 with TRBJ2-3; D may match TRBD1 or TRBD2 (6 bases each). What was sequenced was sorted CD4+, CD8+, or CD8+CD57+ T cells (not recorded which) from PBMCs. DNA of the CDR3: TGCAGTGGATTGGGGGGCCTGAGCACAGATACGCAGTATTTT. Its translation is CSGLGGLSTDTQYF.